This T cell receptor beta chain was sequenced for a study of early T cells in non-severe SARS-CoV-2 infection. One entry per CDR3 protein results from TCRdb running MiXCR on the 5' RACE reads. The table lists about 71,000 distinct CDR3 sequences, roughly 12% of them singletons. This clonotype was picked up many times. Sequencing was performed on whole blood, taken at baseline. The TCR was taken from an adult who was a healthcare worker with PCR-confirmed SARS-CoV-2 infection or an uninfected control (not recorded which).

The CDR3 nucleotides read TGCGCCAGCAGCCGGATTAGCGGGGGCACGGGCAAAAACATTCAGTACTTC. This translates into CASSRISGGTGKNIQYF. This chain links TRBV4-1 with TRBJ2-4, with 9 bases lining up with TRBD2. CDR1 MGHRA and CDR2 YSYEKL come from the germline V gene. The CDR3 is 17 residues long. V shed 4 bases, J shed 3 bases, and the junction held 10 bases outside the gene matches.